This entry features one T cell receptor (beta chain) sequence. There is no known antigen for this receptor. No base quality values were provided; no much bigger clone lies one nucleotide off. The data originate from a study of shared clonotypes between healthy human individuals (dated by TCRdb to 2018 to 2020). General notes on the study: The cohort included a few men and a couple of women between 18 and 49 years of age. For each donor, three plates each were used for CD4 naive and CD4 memory, two plates were used for CD8 naive, and one plate was used for CD8 memory. To estimate repertoire size and how much clonotype sharing occurs between individuals, the study deeply sequenced the blood TCR repertoires of 4 to 6 healthy adults. Libraries were prepared and TCR repertoires were sequenced by different laboratories using diverse techniques, in order to increase sequencing depth and limit assay-specific biases. Leukapheresis yielded between about 0.9 and 9.5 billion PBMCs per donor. What the study reported, not specific to this receptor: Pairwise subsampling led to the expectation that sequencing depth would affect the degree of clonotype sharing among donors. Only blood was sampled, and tissue TCR repertoires likely differ from those in blood. Incomplete sequencing was indicated by rarefaction of sorted-subset datasets, despite the large sequencing depth. Because the study included only a small number of donors, the genetic and exposure-history diversity represented was limited. Clonotypes shared by all four sorted-subset donors showed higher generation probabilities than non-shared clonotypes. Estimated clonotype richness was generally larger for naive than for memory subsets. About 5% of naive CD4, roughly 3.6% of naive CD8, approximately 2.2% of memory CD4, and 0.4% of memory CD8 clonotypes were shared across four donors.

TCR CDR3 regions were amplified from genomic DNA by multiplex PCR using the deep immunoSEQ assay. Genomic DNA extracted from each cell subset was distributed evenly over all wells of several immunoSEQ 96-well plates, and each plate served as one replicate. For sorted subsets, around 200 ng genomic DNA, equal to tens of thousands of T cell genomes, was loaded into each replicate PCR. Purified libraries were measured with a Qubit 3.0 fluorometer, size-checked on a Bioanalyzer 2100, and measured again with the KAPA Library Quantification kit. Every immunoSEQ 96-well plate was sequenced on a dedicated single-read 150-cycle Illumina NextSeq 550 flow cell. Concerning the study's data processing: Because the immunoSEQ output held only junctional sequences and lacked quality scores, the filtering could not match the filtering applied to full-length reads. To assign V/J genes and CDR3, sequences were annotated using PyIR, a Python wrapper for IgBLAST v1.9, with IMGT germline references. Reads were filtered out if the reads had weak V/J assignments (E-value above 1e-6), no CDR3, stop codons, out-of-frame junctions, or ambiguous translated residues. V3J clonotypes were defined as sequences sharing the same inferred V gene, J gene, and CDR3 amino acid sequence. Percentage overlap between repertoires was calculated by dividing the number of shared unique clonotypes by the size of the smaller repertoire. RTK rarefaction, the Chao1 estimator, and Recon v2.1 estimates of unobserved clonotypes were used to assess repertoire richness. Generation probabilities for all TCRbeta clonotypes obtained by the gDNA method from a handful of donors were computed using OLGA. As stored in TCRdb, this immuneACCESS dataset retains in-frame rearrangements with V and J assigned. A fraction of the clones does not appear; measured against another copy, unresolved V genes explain less than half of the discrepancy, and the remainder lacks a known reason. Clone size and the V and J calls come from that table; the DNA yielded D and trimming. This sample lists around 2.1 million clones; roughly 91% were detected once. The ten largest clones capture over 1.5% of the sample.

CD8 naive samples consisted of CD45RO-negative cells that were positively selected for CCR7, yielding a CD45RA+CCR7+ population without TemRA cells. The donors were healthy, HIV-negative adults who had no recently reported acute infections or vaccinations. Every donor was a Caucasian adult residing in Nashville, Tennessee, USA. After blood collection by leukapheresis, PBMCs were isolated using Ficoll-Histopaque density gradient centrifugation and then cryopreserved in the vapor phase of liquid nitrogen. Purity and quantity of every magnetically sorted T cell population were checked by analytical flow cytometry. Genomic DNA was isolated from every sorted fraction and measured by UV absorbance on a Nanodrop 2000c. Trimming leaves V shorter by 5 bases and J shorter by 4 bases, with the junction holding 7 bases beyond the gene matches. Reading the germline V gene gives CDR1 SGHVS and CDR2 FNYEAQ. The CDR3, cysteine through phenylalanine, is 15 amino acids long. The only DNA kept is the CDR3, 45 bases in frame from the first base.

This clonotype was sampled from a young man in good health. Some clones in this sample may be carry-over from other donors' samples. The specimen was naive CD8+ T cells from PBMCs. This sample's cell subset or site label indicates: CD45RA+CCR7+. The chain joins TRBV7-6 to TRBJ2-1; a stretch of 8 junction bases matches TRBD2. The base sequence is TGTGCCAGCAGCGCCGGGCTAGCGGGTTACAATGAGCAGTTCTTC. This translates into CASSAGLAGYNEQFF.